These 19 T cell receptor beta chains were sequenced from one sample in a study of blood T cell repertoires in COVID-19. Profiling relied on immunoSEQ multiplex PCR, and the TCRdb table lists in-frame clones only, not all of them. Of about 210,000 clones listed, about 81% are singletons. The source material was PBMCs or T cells enriched from blood (not recorded which). The receptors originated from a man aged 40-49 years who had recovered from COVID-19.

The V call is TRBV9, the J call TRBJ1-2, with a tentative D call TRBD1 (5 bases). V lost 3 bases and J 6 bases, leaving 12 bases between the germline ends. The germline V gene has CDR1 SGDLS and CDR2 YYNGEE. The CDR3 consists of 13 residues. The CDR3 here is CASSGGRKDGYTF. In DNA, the CDR3 is TGTGCCAGCAGCGGGGGCAGGAAGGATGGCTACACCTTC.

The CDR3 sequence is CASSMADDYEQYF. The CDR3 region has the DNA TGTGCCAGTAGTATGGCCGATGACTACGAGCAGTACTTC. The rearrangement joins TRBV19 to TRBJ2-7; D unclear. Trimming shortened V by 3 bases and J by 3 bases, and 9 bases separated the two germline ends. This CDR3 region has 13 residues. Per germline, CDR1 LNHDA and CDR2 SQIVND (reference sequence).

This rearrangement joins TRBV5-1 to TRBJ1-5; TRBD1 might be the D (6 bases). The ends were cut back, 2 bases at V and 0 bases at J, with 9 bases in the middle. The CDR3 is 15 amino acids. Germline V gene sequence: CDR1 SGHRS, CDR2 YFSETQ. CDR3 DNA: TGCGCCAGCAGCTTACAGGGTATTAGCAATCAGCCCCAGCATTTT. Translating gives CASSLQGISNQPQHF.

The chain joins TRBV5-1 to TRBJ1-1, with 8 bases that match TRBD1. V lost 0 bases and J lost 8; bases outside the gene matches: 3. This CDR3 comprises 13 residues. The germline V gene encodes CDR1 SGHRS and CDR2 YFSETQ. The CDR3 loop reads CASSLEGQAEAFF. DNA for the CDR3: TGCGCCAGCAGCTTGGAGGGACAGGCCGAAGCTTTCTTT.

DNA for the CDR3: TGTGCCAGCAGTCAGGGGGACAAAATAAACACTGAAGCTTTCTTT. Amino acids: CASSQGDKINTEAFF. The J gene is TRBJ1-1, the V gene TRBV6-5, with TRBD1 identical over 7 bases. This CDR3 contains 15 residues. Trimming took 5 bases from V and 2 from J; bases not matched to a gene: 8. CDR1 is MNHEY and CDR2 is SVGAGI in the germline V gene.

This clone was counted between two and nine times. Here the CDR3 DNA reads TGTGCCAGCAGTGACCACAGGCTGTCCCACGAGCAGTACTTC. It translates to CASSDHRLSHEQYF. The V gene is TRBV6-4, the J gene TRBJ2-7; a possible D gene is TRBD1 (5 bases). The length of the CDR3 is 14 residues. With 2 bases removed from V and 5 bases from J, the gap between germline ends came to 13 bases. Germline-derived CDR1 and CDR2 are MRHNA and SNTAGT.

J is TRBJ2-1 and V is TRBV19; D is uncertain. This CDR3 contains 12 residues. The germline CDR1 and CDR2 sequences are LNHDA and SQIVND (reference sequence). The V end was cut by 6 bases, the J end by 9 bases, with 12 bases between. This CDR3 reads CASRSPTTEQFF. DNA of the CDR3: TGTGCCAGTAGGTCCCCGACAACTGAGCAGTTCTTC.

J is TRBJ1-4 and V is TRBV7-9; perhaps TRBD1 as D (5 bases). V lost 1 base to trimming and J lost 8 bases, with 14 bases between them. The CDR3 runs 15 residues. Germline values: CDR1 SEHNR, CDR2 FQNEAQ (reference sequence). The CDR3: CASSLGAGLREKLFF. The CDR3 DNA is TGTGCCAGCAGCTTAGGGGCAGGGCTGAGGGAAAAACTGTTTTTT.

This clone appeared a few times. This sequence joins TRBV30 and TRBJ2-3; D gene uncertain. This CDR3 has 15 amino acids. V was cut by 0 bases and J by 4 bases, with 14 bases left in between. CDR1 and CDR2 (germline): GTSNPN, SVGIG (reference sequence). For the CDR3, the DNA is TGTGCCTGGAGTGTACCCCCCAGGTCCCCAGATACGCAGTATTTT. Its protein is CAWSVPPRSPDTQYF.

The rearrangement links TRBV4-2 to TRBJ2-4, with TRBD1 as a possible D gene (6 bases). CDR1 is LGHNA, CDR2 YNFKEQ, per germline. The CDR3 sequence is 17 residues long. The V and J ends lost 6 bases and 1 base respectively, with 19 bases between them. CDR3 DNA sequence: TGTGCCAGCAGTTATCAGAACAGGGATTCGGCCAAAAACATTCAGTACTTC. It specifies CASSYQNRDSAKNIQYF.

The chain joins TRBV6-5 to TRBJ1-1; D gene unclear. Germline V gene lookup returns CDR1 MNHEY and CDR2 SVGAGI. Trimming pared 6 bases from V and 6 bases from J, leaving 17 bases between. The CDR3 spans 14 residues. CDR3 DNA: TGTGCCAGCAGCCGAGGGAGGGCAGTGGCTGAAGCTTTCTTT. This gives the protein CASSRGRAVAEAFF.

The rearrangement links TRBV3-1 (or the pseudogene TRBV3-2) to TRBJ1-4; 7 bases line up with TRBD1. The CDR3 consists of 13 residues. Germline CDR1 LGHDT, CDR2 YNNKEL (reference sequence). Trimming took 4 bases from V and 8 from J; bases not matched to a gene: 4. CDR3 protein: CASSLTGLEKLFF. CDR3 DNA: TGTGCCAGCAGCCTGACAGGGCTGGAAAAACTGTTTTTT.

The chain employs TRBV5-1 and TRBJ2-2, with D perhaps matching TRBD2 (5 bases). Between the trimmed V and J ends, which lost 7 bases and 5 bases, there was a span of 12 bases. This CDR3 has 13 residues. CDR1 and CDR2 (germline): SGHRS, YFSETQ. Here the CDR3 reads CASREGTTGELFF. The DNA for the CDR3 is TGCGCCAGCCGAGAGGGAACGACCGGGGAGCTGTTTTTT.

The gene calls are TRBV4-2 and TRBJ1-6, with unresolved D. CDR3 length: 15 residues. Germline values: CDR1 LGHNA, CDR2 YNFKEQ. V was clipped by 0 bases and J by 10 bases, with 13 bases between them. CDR3 DNA: TGTGCCAGCAGCCAAGAAAGGGATAGAGGGTCACCCCTCCACTTT. Encoded protein: CASSQERDRGSPLHF.

The J gene is TRBJ1-5, the V gene TRBV19; no reliable D call. V was pared by 2 bases and J by 9 bases, with 11 bases between. This CDR3 spans 13 amino acids. Germline CDR1 LNHDA, CDR2 SQIVND (reference sequence). The CDR3 reads CASSIMSRSPQHF. For the CDR3, the DNA is TGTGCCAGTAGTATAATGTCCAGGTCGCCCCAGCATTTT.

J is TRBJ2-4 and V is TRBV28; D unclear. Trimming shortened V by 4 bases and J by 8 bases, and 9 bases separated the two germline ends. Germline-derived CDR1 and CDR2 are MDHEN and SYDVKM. The CDR3 runs to 12 residues. In nucleotides, the CDR3 is TGTGCCAGCAGTTCCCCCGTCTACATTCAGTACTTC. Translation gives CASSSPVYIQYF.

The chain employs TRBV5-1 and TRBJ1-5; the D gene is possibly TRBD1 (5 bases). There are 15 residues in the CDR3. Germline V gene sequence: CDR1 SGHRS, CDR2 YFSETQ. Trimming left V 7 bases short and J 1 base short, with 15 bases between. The CDR3 region has the DNA TGCGCCAGCCGGGTAGGGGTTTCGAGCAATCAGCCCCAGCATTTT. The encoded protein is CASRVGVSSNQPQHF.

The rearrangement uses TRBV4-1 and TRBJ1-4, with TRBD1 matching over 10 bases. With 3 bases clipped from V and 0 bases from J, the junction kept 1 base outside the gene matches. The CDR3 length is 16 residues. Germline V gene sequence: CDR1 MGHRA, CDR2 YSYEKL. The CDR3 coding sequence is TGCGCCAGCAGCCATGGACAGGGGGCAACTAATGAAAAACTGTTTTTT. Its protein is CASSHGQGATNEKLFF.

This chain joins TRBV7-9 and TRBJ1-2; D gene uncertain. Per the germline V gene, CDR1 is SEHNR and CDR2 is FQNEAQ (reference sequence). V was pared by 5 bases and J by 5 bases, with 12 bases between. The CDR3 spans 13 residues. CDR3: CASSLPLEYGYTF. The DNA for the CDR3 is TGTGCCAGCAGCCTTCCACTCGAGTATGGCTACACCTTC.